These 4 T cell receptor beta chains were all obtained from the same sample, sequenced in a study of cytomegalovirus exposure and HLA in healthy donors. Researchers ran the PCR with 60 Vbeta and 13 Jbeta primers. Produced via immunoSEQ multiplex PCR; TCRdb's table is partial and in-frame only. The sample lists 200,000 to 300,000 clones, roughly four fifths seen once, with about 2% in the top ten. The sample comprised PBMCs. These receptor sequences come from a woman aged 40 to 55 in good health and CMV-seropositive.

This chain uses TRBV25-1 with TRBJ2-7; D call uncertain. Germline V gives CDR1 MGHDK, CDR2 SYGVNS. This CDR3 comprises 14 residues. V was pared by 0 bases and J by 1 base, with 7 bases between. CDR3 sequence: CASSEYFQSYEQYF. The CDR3, as DNA: TGTGCCAGCAGTGAATATTTCCAGTCCTACGAGCAGTACTTC.

The V and J genes are TRBV30 and TRBJ2-3, with 11 bases fitting TRBD2. J gave up 8 bases and V 2 bases, and 18 bases lay outside the gene matches. Germline-derived CDR1 and CDR2 are GTSNPN and SVGIG (reference sequence). The CDR3 runs 18 residues. The CDR3, as DNA: TGTGCCTGGAGTACGACTAGCGGGACTACGATGGCCCCGGGTACGCAGTATTTT. It codes for CAWSTTSGTTMAPGTQYF. Complete variable domain (other parts from reference TRBV30 and TRBJ2-3): SQTIHQWPATLVQPVGSPLSLECTVEGTSNPNLYWYRQAAGRGLQLLFYSVGIGQISSEVPQNLSASRPQDRQFILSSKKLLLSDSGFYLCAWSTTSGTTMAPGTQYFGPGTRLTVL.

V usage is TRBV14 and J usage is TRBJ2-1, with D unresolved. With 0 bases removed from V and 15 bases from J, the gap between germline ends came to 18 bases. Germline V CDR1 and CDR2: SGHDN, FVKESK. The CDR3 sequence is 14 residues long. CDR3 in amino acids: CASSQDSLGPQLFF. CDR3 DNA sequence: TGTGCCAGCAGCCAAGATTCTCTGGGCCCCCAGTTGTTCTTC.

This CDR3 reads CASARANTGELFF. CDR3 nucleotide sequence: TGTGCTAGCGCCAGGGCGAACACCGGGGAGCTGTTTTTT. The chain carries TRBV7-7 and TRBJ2-2; either TRBD1 or TRBD2 may fit D (5 bases each). Germline CDR1 SSHAT, CDR2 FNYEAQ (reference sequence). The CDR3 length is 13 residues.